The clone carrying this T cell receptor beta chain appeared a single time. Other DNA sequences within the sample encode an identical CDR3. The source of the sample is a study of PD-L1 blockade in urothelial cancer. Across the study: The study started patients on atezolizumab at some point between 2013 and 2014, giving 1,200 mg intravenously every 3 weeks. Analyses used blood from 3 weeks (second dose) and 6 weeks after treatment start.

This table comes from immunoSEQ multiplex PCR, and its TCRdb copy is limited to in-frame clones, with some not included. The sample holds more than 55,000 clones, 81% seen once. Looked up from germline, CDR1 is KGHSH and CDR2 is LQKENI. This CDR3 region has 16 residues. V was clipped by 3 bases and J by 0 bases, with 12 bases between them. Described time point: pretreatment peripheral blood. Disease in patients was locally advanced or metastatic urothelial carcinoma. Sequences were derived from PBMCs, sampled around atezolizumab (anti-PD-L1) treatment. This clonotype was obtained from a man between 65 and 85 years old with urothelial cancer. This chain uses TRBV18 with TRBJ1-5; D unclear. The CDR3 nucleotides are TGTGCCAGCTCACCCCAGAGCGGGTATAGCAATCAGCCCCAGCATTTT. It is translated as CASSPQSGYSNQPQHF.